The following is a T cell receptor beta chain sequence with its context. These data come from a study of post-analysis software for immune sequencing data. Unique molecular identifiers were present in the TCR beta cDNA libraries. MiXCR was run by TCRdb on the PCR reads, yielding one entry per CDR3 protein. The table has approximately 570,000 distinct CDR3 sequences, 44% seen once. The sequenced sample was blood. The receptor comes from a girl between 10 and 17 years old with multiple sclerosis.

The CDR3 sequence: CAISESRQDFYEQYF. CDR3 DNA sequence: TGTGCCATCAGTGAGTCCCGACAGGATTTCTACGAGCAGTACTTC. The gene calls are TRBV10-3 and TRBJ2-7, with D possibly being TRBD1 (6 bases). The V and J ends lost 0 bases and 3 bases respectively, with 12 bases between them. Per the germline V gene, CDR1 is ENHRY and CDR2 is SYGVKD. The CDR3 has 15 residues.